This T cell receptor beta chain emerged from a study of T cell responses to AZD1222 COVID-19 vaccine. Repertoires were generated with immunoSEQ multiplex PCR, while TCRdb's copy carries only in-frame clones and drops some. Among around 160,000 clones, 90% to 95% were seen once, and the ten largest hold about 1.3%. The CDR3 covers 15 residues. The germline CDR1 and CDR2 sequences are SGDLS and YYNGEE. V lost 4 bases to trimming and J lost 7 bases; unmatched junction nucleotides: 10. V is TRBV9 and J is TRBJ2-1, with 8 positions matching TRBD2. The sample was peripheral blood, taken on day 0 of AZD1222 vaccination. The TCR originated in an adult in good health. The CDR3 spells CASSPRLSGRNEQFF. The CDR3 bases are TGTGCCAGCAGCCCACGACTAAGCGGGAGAAATGAGCAGTTCTTC.